These T cell receptor beta chains were read from a single sample in a study of OX40 agonist ivuxolimab in advanced cancers. The protocol was immunoSEQ multiplex PCR, while the TCRdb copy is restricted to in-frame clones and leaves out a portion. The repertoire holds tens of thousands of clones, more than 75% seen once, with around 0.68% in the top ten. The sequencing used CD4+ or CD8+ T cells sorted from blood, collected in a trial of the OX40 agonist ivuxolimab. The receptor source for this set is an adult with an advanced solid tumor such as melanoma, head and neck, liver or kidney cancer. CDR3s include the opening cysteine and the closing phenylalanine or tryptophan. A D gene is named only where the DNA matches it firmly. Clone size is given for some rows only: seen once, a few or many times, or a class if the clone is expanded.

clone_size	d_call	v_call	j_call	cdr3_aa	cdr3_nt
NA	NA	TRBV7-2	TRBJ2-7	CASSLSYYEQYF	TGTGCCAGCAGCTTGAGTTACTACGAGCAGTACTTC
once	TRBD1	TRBV7-2	TRBJ2-7	CASSVGQGVFYEQYF	TGTGCCAGCAGCGTAGGACAGGGAGTTTTCTACGAGCAGTACTTC
NA	NA	TRBV5-5	TRBJ1-3	CASSSNPGTGNTIYF	TGTGCCAGCAGCTCAAACCCAGGGACAGGAAACACCATATATTTT
once	NA	TRBV2	TRBJ1-2	CASSSGAVYGYTF	TGTGCCAGCAGTAGTGGGGCAGTTTATGGCTACACCTTC
NA	NA	TRBV18	TRBJ2-5	CASSPNQETQYF	TGTGCCAGCTCACCTAACCAAGAGACCCAGTACTTC
NA	TRBD1	TRBV7-9	TRBJ2-1	CASSVGQGSYNEQFF	TGTGCCAGCAGCGTGGGACAGGGGTCCTACAATGAGCAGTTCTTC
NA	NA	TRBV4-3	TRBJ1-4	CASSQDSGFNEKLFF	TGCGCCAGCAGCCAAGATTCAGGGTTTAATGAAAAACTGTTTTTT
once	TRBD1	TRBV19	TRBJ1-5	CASSDRAEQPQHF	TGTGCCAGTAGCGACAGGGCGGAGCAGCCCCAGCATTTT
once	NA	TRBV2	TRBJ2-5	CASAGETQYF	TGTGCCAGCGCCGGAGAGACCCAGTACTTC
NA	NA	TRBV7-2	TRBJ2-2	CASSPGSTNTGELFF	TGTGCCAGCAGCCCTGGGTCAACCAACACCGGGGAGCTGTTTTTT
NA	TRBD1	TRBV5-1	TRBJ2-2	CASSSGTGRPGELFF	TGCGCCAGCAGCTCCGGGACAGGGAGGCCCGGGGAGCTGTTTTTT
NA	TRBD2	TRBV6-1	TRBJ2-3	CASSERAGGFTDTQYF	TGTGCCAGCAGTGAACGGGCGGGGGGGTTCACAGATACGCAGTATTTT
few	TRBD1	TRBV10-3	TRBJ1-1	CAISRDSLSTEAFF	TGTGCCATCAGTCGGGACAGTCTGAGCACTGAAGCTTTCTTT
NA	TRBD2	TRBV7-3	TRBJ2-5	CASSPGLAGGETQYF	TGTGCCAGCAGCCCCGGACTAGCGGGGGGGGAGACCCAGTACTTC
once	NA	TRBV19	TRBJ1-1	CASSADRLNTEAFF	TGTGCCAGTAGTGCCGACAGGCTGAACACTGAAGCTTTCTTT
NA	TRBD2	TRBV7-9	TRBJ2-5	CASSFRSTSGGEQTQYF	TGTGCCAGCAGCTTTAGGTCAACTAGCGGGGGGGAACAGACCCAGTACTTC
NA	TRBD2	TRBV5-1	TRBJ2-2	CASSLRGVLSGELFF	TGCGCCAGCAGCTTGCGGGGGGTTCTGTCCGGGGAGCTGTTTTTT
NA	NA	TRBV27	TRBJ1-1	CASSPTGTIGNTEAFF	TGTGCCAGCAGTCCCACAGGGACGATAGGGAACACTGAAGCTTTCTTT
once	NA	TRBV7-9	TRBJ2-3	CASSLGTPDTQYF	TGTGCCAGCAGCTTAGGGACTCCAGATACGCAGTATTTT
few	TRBD1	TRBV2	TRBJ1-4	CASSERTGTNEKLFF	TGTGCCAGCAGTGAGAGGACAGGGACTAATGAAAAACTGTTTTTT
few	NA	TRBV6-5	TRBJ1-2	CASNPGSLEGGYTF	TGTGCCAGCAACCCGGGGTCCCTGGAGGGAGGCTACACCTTC
once	TRBD1	TRBV6-5	TRBJ1-5	CASRSRQGNQPQHF	TGTGCCAGCAGGAGCAGACAGGGAAACCAGCCCCAGCATTTT
NA	NA	TRBV29-1	TRBJ1-2	CSVEDSGYGYTF	TGCAGCGTTGAAGATAGCGGCTATGGCTACACCTTC
NA	NA	TRBV19	TRBJ1-4	CASSIVQGQALVFF	TGTGCCAGTAGTATAGTACAGGGCCAGGCTTTGGTGTTTTTT
NA	NA	TRBV19	TRBJ1-1	CASSIGGLNTEAFF	TGTGCCAGTAGTATAGGGGGGCTGAACACTGAAGCTTTCTTT
NA	NA	TRBV10-1	TRBJ2-7	CASSEGIRDMPHEQYF	TGCGCCAGCAGTGAGGGGATTCGAGACATGCCCCACGAGCAGTACTTC
NA	TRBD2	TRBV5-6	TRBJ2-3	CASSLAALADGTDTQYF	TGTGCCAGCAGCTTGGCAGCTCTAGCGGATGGCACAGATACGCAGTATTTT
NA	TRBD2	TRBV5-4	TRBJ2-1	CASSPSSGARNEQFF	TGTGCCAGCAGCCCATCTAGCGGGGCTAGGAATGAGCAGTTCTTC
NA	TRBD1	TRBV4-1	TRBJ1-1	CASSQDYIQGARTEAFF	TGCGCCAGCAGCCAAGATTACATACAGGGGGCGAGGACTGAAGCTTTCTTT
few	NA	TRBV19	TRBJ1-1	CATNTEAFF	TGTGCCACCAACACTGAAGCTTTCTTT
many	TRBD2	TRBV6-1	TRBJ2-2	CASRPGGRVTGELFF	TGTGCCAGCCGACCGGGGGGGCGGGTCACCGGGGAGCTGTTTTTT
NA	NA	TRBV7-2	TRBJ2-7	CASNLGTGTYEQYF	TGTGCCAGCAACCTCGGGACGGGTACCTACGAGCAGTACTTC
NA	TRBD1	TRBV6-1	TRBJ2-7	CASSARTGGHDEQYF	TGTGCCAGCAGTGCGCGGACAGGGGGCCACGACGAGCAGTACTTC
NA	NA	TRBV6-1	TRBJ2-2	CASTVLNRAGELFF	TGTGCCAGCACCGTGCTTAACAGGGCCGGGGAGCTGTTTTTT
NA	NA	TRBV18	TRBJ1-5	CASLPMAGSNQPQHF	TGTGCCAGCTTACCTATGGCAGGGAGCAATCAGCCCCAGCATTTT
few	TRBD1	TRBV19	TRBJ1-5	CASSIGTARNQPQHF	TGTGCCAGTAGTATCGGGACAGCCCGCAATCAGCCCCAGCATTTT
NA	NA	TRBV4-1	TRBJ2-1	CASSQGGPLDNEQFF	TGCGCCAGCAGCCAAGGAGGGCCACTCGACAATGAGCAGTTCTTC
once	TRBD2	TRBV19	TRBJ2-2	CASSSLAGGPTGELFF	TGTGCCAGTAGTTCCTTAGCGGGGGGCCCAACCGGGGAGCTGTTTTTT
NA	NA	TRBV7-9	TRBJ1-6	CASSSPGSLHNSPLHF	TGTGCCAGCAGCTCCCCAGGGTCACTCCATAATTCACCCCTCCACTTT
NA	TRBD2	TRBV10-3	TRBJ2-7	CAISESGVTYEQYF	TGTGCCATCAGCGAAAGCGGGGTGACCTACGAGCAGTACTTC
NA	NA	TRBV7-2	TRBJ2-2	CASSPRQITGELFF	TGTGCCAGCAGCCCCCGACAGATCACCGGGGAGCTGTTTTTT
NA	NA	TRBV5-4	TRBJ1-2	CASSLPARQGVGGYTF	TGTGCCAGCAGCTTGCCGGCCCGCCAGGGAGTAGGAGGCTACACCTTC
NA	NA	TRBV6-6	TRBJ2-7	CASSPQDGTYEQYF	TGTGCCAGCAGCCCCCAGGACGGTACCTACGAGCAGTACTTC
NA	NA	TRBV19	TRBJ2-5	CASVGNQETQYF	TGTGCCAGCGTCGGGAATCAAGAGACCCAGTACTTC
NA	NA	TRBV20-1	TRBJ1-1	CSASNSLYAFF	TGCAGTGCTAGTAACAGTCTGTACGCTTTCTTT
NA	TRBD1	TRBV5-1	TRBJ1-1	CASSGLTGVMNTEAFF	TGCGCCAGCAGCGGATTGACAGGGGTCATGAACACTGAAGCTTTCTTT
NA	TRBD1	TRBV13	TRBJ1-6	CASSSGQGNPPLHF	TGTGCCAGCAGCTCAGGACAGGGGAATCCACCCCTCCACTTT
once	NA	TRBV12-5	TRBJ1-1	CASGLDVARTGEAFF	TGTGCTAGTGGTTTGGACGTAGCCCGCACCGGGGAAGCTTTCTTT
NA	NA	TRBV6-1	TRBJ2-7	CASSEIEGSEQYF	TGTGCCAGCAGTGAAATAGAGGGAAGCGAGCAGTACTTC
NA	TRBD1	TRBV5-6	TRBJ2-7	CASSLGTGRFTYEQYF	TGTGCCAGCAGCTTGGGGACAGGGCGATTTACCTACGAGCAGTACTTC
NA	TRBD2	TRBV5-1	TRBJ2-1	CASSPGTSAMQFF	TGCGCCAGCAGCCCCGGGACTAGCGCGATGCAGTTCTTC
NA	NA	TRBV2	TRBJ2-3	CASSGSQGTNIGTDTQYF	TGTGCCAGCAGTGGCTCGCAGGGGACGAACATCGGCACAGATACGCAGTATTTT
NA	TRBD2	TRBV7-9	TRBJ2-1	CASTERGISNEQFF	TGTGCCAGCACCGAGCGGGGGATTAGCAATGAGCAGTTCTTC
NA	NA	TRBV5-1	TRBJ2-2	CASSLVLALTGELFF	TGCGCCAGCAGCTTGGTTCTCGCGCTCACCGGGGAGCTGTTTTTT